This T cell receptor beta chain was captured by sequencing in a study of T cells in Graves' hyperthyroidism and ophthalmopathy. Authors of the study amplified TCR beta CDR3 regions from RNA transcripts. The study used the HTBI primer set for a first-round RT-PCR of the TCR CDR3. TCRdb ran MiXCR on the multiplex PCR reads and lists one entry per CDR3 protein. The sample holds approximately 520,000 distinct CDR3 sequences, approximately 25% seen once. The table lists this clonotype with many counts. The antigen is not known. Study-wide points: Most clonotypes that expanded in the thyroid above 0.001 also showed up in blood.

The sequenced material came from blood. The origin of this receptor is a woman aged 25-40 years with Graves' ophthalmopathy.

The DNA for the CDR3 is TGTGCCAGCAGTTACTCGTCCGGCCACGAATACGAGCAGTACTTC. This translates into CASSYSSGHEYEQYF. The chain carries TRBV6-5 and TRBJ2-7; no firm D call. Trimming cost V 0 bases and J 4 bases, with 13 bases left between them. CDR1 and CDR2 (germline): MNHEY, SVGAGI. The CDR3 length is 15 residues.